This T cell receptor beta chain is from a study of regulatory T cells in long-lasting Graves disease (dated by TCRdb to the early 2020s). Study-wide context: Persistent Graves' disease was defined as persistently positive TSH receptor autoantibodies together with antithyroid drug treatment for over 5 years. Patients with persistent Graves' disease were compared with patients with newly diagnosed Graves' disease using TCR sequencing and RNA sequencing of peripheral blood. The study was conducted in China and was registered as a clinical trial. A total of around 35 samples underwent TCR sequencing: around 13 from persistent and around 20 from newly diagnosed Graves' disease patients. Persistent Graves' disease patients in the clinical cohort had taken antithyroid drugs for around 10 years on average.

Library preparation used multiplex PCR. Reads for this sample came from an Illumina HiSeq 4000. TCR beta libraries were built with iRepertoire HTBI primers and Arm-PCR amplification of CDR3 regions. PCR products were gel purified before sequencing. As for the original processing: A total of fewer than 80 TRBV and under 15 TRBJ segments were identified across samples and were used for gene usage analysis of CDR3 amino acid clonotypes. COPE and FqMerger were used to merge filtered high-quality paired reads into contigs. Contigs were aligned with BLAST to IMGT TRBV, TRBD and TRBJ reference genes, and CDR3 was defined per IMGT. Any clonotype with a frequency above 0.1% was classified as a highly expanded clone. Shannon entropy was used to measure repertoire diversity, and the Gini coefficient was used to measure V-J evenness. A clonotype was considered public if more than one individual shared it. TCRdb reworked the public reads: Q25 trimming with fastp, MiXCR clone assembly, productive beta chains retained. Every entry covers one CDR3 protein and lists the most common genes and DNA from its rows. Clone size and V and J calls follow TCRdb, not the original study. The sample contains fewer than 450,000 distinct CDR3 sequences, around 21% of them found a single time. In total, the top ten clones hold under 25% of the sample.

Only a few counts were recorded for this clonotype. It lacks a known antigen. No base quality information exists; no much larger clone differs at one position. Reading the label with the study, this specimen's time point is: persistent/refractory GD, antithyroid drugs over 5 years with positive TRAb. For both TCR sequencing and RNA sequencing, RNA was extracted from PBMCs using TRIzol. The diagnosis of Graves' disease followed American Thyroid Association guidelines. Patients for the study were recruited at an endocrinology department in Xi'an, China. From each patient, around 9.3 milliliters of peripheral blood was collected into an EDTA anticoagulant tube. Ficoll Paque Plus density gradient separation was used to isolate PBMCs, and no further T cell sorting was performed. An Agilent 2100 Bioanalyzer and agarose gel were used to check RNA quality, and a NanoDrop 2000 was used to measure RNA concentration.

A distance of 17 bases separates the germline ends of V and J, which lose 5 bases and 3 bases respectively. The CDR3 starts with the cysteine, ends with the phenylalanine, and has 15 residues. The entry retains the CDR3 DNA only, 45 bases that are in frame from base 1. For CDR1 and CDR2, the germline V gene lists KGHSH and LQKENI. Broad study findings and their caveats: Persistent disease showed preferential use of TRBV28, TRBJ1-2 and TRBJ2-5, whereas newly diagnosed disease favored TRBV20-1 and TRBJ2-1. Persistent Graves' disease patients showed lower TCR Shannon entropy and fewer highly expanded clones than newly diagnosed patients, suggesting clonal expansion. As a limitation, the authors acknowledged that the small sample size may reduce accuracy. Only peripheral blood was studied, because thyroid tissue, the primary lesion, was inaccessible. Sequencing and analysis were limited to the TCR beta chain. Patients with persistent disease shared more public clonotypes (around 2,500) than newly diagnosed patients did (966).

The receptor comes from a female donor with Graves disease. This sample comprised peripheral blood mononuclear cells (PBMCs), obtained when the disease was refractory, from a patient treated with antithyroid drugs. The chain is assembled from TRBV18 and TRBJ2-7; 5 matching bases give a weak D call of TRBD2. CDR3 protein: CASSEHCGPCYEQYF. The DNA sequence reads TGTGCCAGCTCAGAGCATTGCGGGCCATGCTACGAGCAGTACTTC.